This paragraph reports one T cell receptor (beta chain). Antigen: not known. This sample is part of a study of shared clonotypes between healthy human individuals. Study summary: Donors had three CD4 naive, three CD4 memory, two CD8 naive and one CD8 memory plate apiece. Study-wide results and caveats: Specimens sampled were limited to blood, with tissue repertoires likely differing.

Per sorted-subset replicate PCR, input was approximately 210 ng DNA, representing around 30,000 T cell genomes. Some clones are missing from TCRdb's copy, which holds only in-frame ones; the method was immunoSEQ multiplex PCR. The table shows roughly 2.1 million clones, with around 93% occurring only once. CD45RO negativity and positive selection for CCR7 defined naive CD8 cells, a population that excluded terminally differentiated effector memory CD45RA+ cells. Germline V lookup: CDR1 MNHEY, CDR2 SMNVEV (reference sequence). This CDR3 has 16 residues. The V end was cut by 4 bases, the J end by 0 bases, with 16 bases between.

This rearrangement joins TRBV27 to TRBJ2-7; D may be TRBD2 (6 bases). The sequence was collected from a young man in good health. Some clones in this sample may be carry-over from other donors' samples. Sequencing was performed on naive CD8+ T cells from PBMCs. This chain's CDR3 is CASSWAGPQGSYEQYF. As DNA, the CDR3 is TGTGCCAGCAGTTGGGCGGGACCTCAAGGCTCCTACGAGCAGTACTTC.